This T cell receptor (beta chain) is from a study of OX40 agonist ivuxolimab in advanced cancers. Whole-study context: Three patients responded partially, comprising one with hepatocellular carcinoma and two with cutaneous melanoma.

Whole-study findings and limits: Blood T cells, both CD4+ and CD8+, expanded clonally by week 6 at 0.1 to 3.0 mg/kg.

Autoimmune disease history or systemic immunosuppression was exclusionary. Worth noting for this clone: What it binds is unknown.

Data came from immunoSEQ multiplex PCR; TCRdb stores just in-frame clones and leaves some out. The sample lists about 81,000 clones; around 93% were seen once. Between the trimmed V and J ends, which lost 0 bases and 7 bases, there was a span of 7 bases. Germline V gene lookup returns CDR1 SGHVS and CDR2 FQNEAQ. This CDR3 has 12 residues. The chain joins TRBV7-8 to TRBJ2-7; D remains ambiguous. This material consisted of CD4+ or CD8+ T cells sorted from blood, taken in a trial of the OX40 agonist ivuxolimab. The TCR sequence derives from an adult with an advanced solid tumor such as melanoma, head and neck, liver or kidney cancer. CDR3 in DNA: TGTGCCAGCAGCTTAGCAGGGCGAGAGCAGTACTTC. This codes for CASSLAGREQYF.